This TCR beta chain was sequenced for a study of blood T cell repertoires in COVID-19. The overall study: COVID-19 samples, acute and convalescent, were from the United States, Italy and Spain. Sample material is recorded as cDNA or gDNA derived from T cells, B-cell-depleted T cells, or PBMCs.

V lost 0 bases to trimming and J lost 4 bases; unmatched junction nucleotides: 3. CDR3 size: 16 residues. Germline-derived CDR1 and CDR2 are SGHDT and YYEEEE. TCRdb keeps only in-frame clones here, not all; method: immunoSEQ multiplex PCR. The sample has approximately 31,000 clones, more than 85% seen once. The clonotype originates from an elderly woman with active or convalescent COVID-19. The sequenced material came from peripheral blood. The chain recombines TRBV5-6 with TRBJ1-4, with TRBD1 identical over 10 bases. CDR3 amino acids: CASSLGGQGYNEKLFF. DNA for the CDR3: TGTGCCAGCAGCTTGGGGGGACAGGGGTATAATGAAAAACTGTTTTTT.